The clone carrying this T cell receptor (beta chain) has at least ten counts. What it binds is unknown. The lymph nodes were axillary draining lymph nodes from breast cancer patients. This sample was taken from a study of breast tumors, draining lymph nodes, adjacent tissues. The study, taken as a whole, reports: Data fit most tumor T cells coming from lymph node, expanding in tumor. Tumor repertoires ranked between lymph nodes and nontumor tissue in diversity, with V and J gene preferences. Compared with basal-like, luminal-like tumors shared significantly more repertoire with nontumor tissue.

Germline CDR1 is SGHKS and CDR2 is YYEKEE (reference sequence). Trimming removed 1 base from V and 1 base from J, with 9 bases in between. CDR3 length: 16 amino acids. TCRdb re-analysed the multiplex PCR reads in MiXCR, keeping a single row per CDR3 protein. The sample holds fewer than 200,000 distinct CDR3 sequences, 33% seen once. The rearrangement uses TRBV5-5 and TRBJ1-6; no firm D call. The TCR sequence derives from a female donor with breast cancer. Some clones in this sample may be carry-over from other donors' samples. What was sequenced was axillary lymph node tissue. The CDR3 is CASSLRGKSYNSPLHF. The CDR3 coding sequence is TGTGCCAGCAGCTTGCGCGGGAAATCCTATAATTCACCCCTCCACTTT.